The following is a T cell receptor (beta chain) sequence with its context. Additional DNA sequences in this sample encode the identical CDR3. Assay used: immunoSEQ multiplex PCR; TCRdb lists only in-frame clones, some missing. The data hold some 350,000 clones, with 92% observed a single time. This sample is drawn from a study of Ad26.COV2.S vaccination and SARS-CoV-2 variants. The clonotype comes from a human donor who had recovered from COVID-19. Sequenced material: peripheral blood, taken after recovery from COVID-19.

The DNA for the CDR3 is TGTGCCAGCAGTTTTAACTCCTACGAGCAGTACTTC. This sequence encodes CASSFNSYEQYF. The gene calls are TRBV5-4 and TRBJ2-7; D uncertain. V lost 5 bases to trimming and J lost 0 bases, with 6 bases between them. Germline values: CDR1 SGHNT, CDR2 YYREEE (reference sequence). CDR3 size: 12 residues.